This T cell receptor beta chain was observed in a study of beta chain features in type 1 diabetes. For the study at large: Regarding age, gender and cell yields, patients proved similar to healthy donors.

Expressed TCRB transcripts were sequenced after all isolated RNA was converted to cDNA. The protocol was immunoSEQ multiplex PCR, while the TCRdb copy is restricted to in-frame clones and leaves out a portion. The sample consists of 620,000 or so clones, around 16% of them appearing once. The CDR3 length is 12 residues. Germline CDR1 and CDR2: SGHDN and FVKESK. V was shortened by 4 bases and J by 3 bases, with 5 bases between the two germline ends. Worth noting for this clone: Other DNA sequences of this sample code for an identical CDR3.

Sequencing used naive CD4+ T cells from blood. The chain is built from TRBV14 and TRBJ2-3; D is undetermined. The clonotype was recovered from a man in his late teens or twenties in good health. The CDR3: CASSRTTDTQYF. CDR3 coding DNA: TGTGCCAGCAGCCGCACGACAGATACGCAGTATTTT.